This TCR beta chain emerged from a study of identical twins (dated by TCRdb to between 2015 and 2016). With respect to the entire study: To test whether fetal clonotypes persist, the study used deep sequencing on TCR alpha and beta repertoires from monozygotic twins, unrelated adults of various ages, and cord blood. Replicate twin experiments were performed at different times using different library preparation protocols to rule out contamination.

According to the germline V gene, CDR1 reads KGHDR and CDR2 reads SFDVKD. The CDR3 contains 15 residues, cysteine and phenylalanine counted. Here the CDR3 DNA is all that survives: 45 bases in frame from base 1. Every donor was a healthy Caucasian. Library prep was done by 5' RACE. The reads were generated on an Illumina HiSeq 2000. A universal primer binding site was introduced by template switching, and a unique molecular identifier was present in the final cDNA, enabling accurate counting of TCR cDNA molecules. First-strand cDNA for TCR alpha and beta chains was synthesized from specific primers in the conserved constant-segment region. Each cDNA library was double barcoded, with a SMART-Mk sample barcode plus Illumina barcodes, to control for contamination. TruSeq adapter sequences along with Illumina sample barcodes were introduced in two successive PCR steps. TCR alpha and beta cDNA libraries were sequenced on the Illumina HiSeq platform with custom primers. The original pipeline was this. Raw reads were processed with MiGEC to extract unique molecular identifiers, and MiXCR was used to determine CDR3 positions. Recombination models were inferred per individual with the repgenHMM and IGoR tools using an EM algorithm. The analysis of shared clonotypes was done with the tcR package in R, with sharing normalized by the product of cloneset sizes. To study raw recombination without the effects of thymic and clonal selection, out-of-frame nonproductive sequences were analyzed. The public sequencing data were trimmed at Q25 with fastp and processed into clonotypes with MiXCR by TCRdb, which kept only in-frame beta chains. Each record represents a unique CDR3 protein, reported with the most common genes and DNA among its rows. These V and J calls rely on TCRdb rather than the paper's analysis. This sample gives 1.5 million to 2 million distinct CDR3 sequences in total; around 33% of them show up just once. More than 0.25% of the sample is in the top ten clones.

Study-level results and caveats: Conclusions relied on cross-sectional statistical analysis, since the same donors could not be followed over many years. The excess sharing between twins in beta out-of-frame sequences was weaker because fewer shared sequences reduced the signal-to-noise ratio. In monozygotic twins, recombination models systematically underestimated out-of-frame TCR alpha sharing, but the models matched the sharing seen between unrelated individuals. Fewer insertions were carried by abundant cord blood beta clonotypes; a weaker similar trend was observed in young adult naive repertoires, while no such trend was observed in memory repertoires. Out-of-frame TCR alpha sequences shared between twins showed an excess of low generation-probability sequences compared with coincidental sharing between unrelated individuals. Invariant T cells such as MAIT and iNKT could partly confound zero-insertion analyses, though diverse VJ usage argued against this for most clonotypes.

A word on this clonotype: No antigen is known for it. Its ends do not fully match the called genes, so a read error is possible.

The receptor comes from a newborn girl in good health. The specimen was cord blood. The chain employs TRBV24-1 and TRBJ2-3; no D segment can be confidently identified. The CDR3 protein sequence reads: CAASDFAQSTDTQYF. The DNA reads as follows: TGTGCCGCCAGTGATTTTGCACAAAGCACAGATACGCAGTATTTT.